This TCR beta chain was recorded in a study of response to subunit inactivated influenza vaccine. This clonotype was counted many times. The antigen is unknown. From the RT-PCR reads, TCRdb called clonotypes with MiXCR, one entry per CDR3 protein. Among a few hundred thousand distinct CDR3 sequences listed, approximately 9.9% were seen once. General study points: A suggestion made by the authors is that each seasonal influenza vaccination recruits few new T cells.

This CDR3 has 14 residues. The V and J ends lost 5 bases and 0 bases respectively, with 8 bases between them. This rearrangement joins TRBV12-3 or TRBV12-4 to TRBJ1-3; D uncertain. The receptor's source is a man aged 45-65 years who received an inactivated influenza vaccine. Sequences were derived from PBMCs from blood, sampled 35 to 45 days after vaccination. The CDR3 protein is CASSPSSSGNTIYF. The CDR3 DNA is TGTGCCAGCAGTCCAAGTAGCTCTGGAAACACCATATATTTT.